This note documents a single TCR beta chain sequence. Data came from immunoSEQ multiplex PCR; TCRdb stores just in-frame clones and leaves some out. The sample has around 230,000 clones, approximately 84% seen once. Recruits, aged roughly 18 to 95 years, lived in 24 US areas. The sample originates from a study of blood T cell repertoires in COVID-19. The wider study: The cDNA or gDNA used as material had been derived from T cells, B-cell-depleted T cells, or PBMCs.

Germline V gene lookup returns CDR1 SEHNR and CDR2 FQNEAQ (reference sequence). V was pared by 8 bases and J by 10 bases, with 12 bases of the junction left unmatched. This CDR3 is built from 14 residues. Sequencing was done on a sample of PBMCs or T cells enriched from blood (not recorded which). The rearrangement joins TRBV7-9 to TRBJ2-1, with 9 positions matching TRBD2. The sequence derives from a woman between 40 and 50 years old with acute COVID-19. CDR3 bases: TGTGCCAGCCTGGGGGCTAGCGGGATGAAGGAGCAGTTCTTC. Translated, it gives CASLGASGMKEQFF.